Included here is one T cell receptor (beta chain) sequence, with context. This clonotype has a count of ten or more. It has no known antigen specificity. Per-nucleotide qualities are absent, and no much larger clonotype sits a single base away. The library was prepared using 5' RACE. The run used a NextSeq 500. The TCR library protocol attached unique molecular identifiers to individual cDNA molecules to correct for sequencing error and PCR bias. Sequencing covered both TCR alpha and beta chains, and within each sample the abundances of alpha and beta sequences were tightly co-correlated. Per the original workflow: V gene, J gene and CDR3 annotation of TCR sequences was performed with Decombinator V4. Expanded TCRs were defined as changing significantly between any two time points under a Poisson model with p below 0.0001. Abundances of TCRs were expressed as counts per million after normalisation to the total number of TCRs sequenced in each sample. MAIT TCRs were defined by TRAV1-2 paired with TRAJ12, TRAJ20 or TRAJ33, and iNKT TCRs by TRAV10 paired with TRAJ18. VDJdb, accessed 1 November 2021, was searched for CMV, EBV and SARS-CoV-2 annotated TCRs, with TCRs annotated for multiple antigens excluded. In-frame beta chains were kept once TCRdb had trimmed the public reads at Q25 with fastp and called clones with MiXCR. Entries are consolidated by CDR3 protein sequence, retaining the most common genes and DNA. What appears here as the V and J calls and clone size reflects TCRdb's work, not the paper's. This sample is represented by approximately 85,000 distinct CDR3 sequences; roughly an eighth of them were singletons. The ten largest clones add up to about 6% of the sample.

These data originate in a study of early T cells in non-severe SARS-CoV-2 infection (dated by TCRdb to about 2021). In the study overall: Bulk RNA from unsorted whole blood was used for TCR sequencing, so alpha and beta chains could not be paired.

The CDR3 covers 14 residues, taking in both the cysteine and the phenylalanine. Only the CDR3 DNA is retained, 42 bases long and in frame from the first base. CDR1 and CDR2 were assigned from the germline V gene (reference sequence) as DFQATT and SNEGSKA. V is clipped by 4 bases and J by 4 bases, and the sequence between their germline boundaries is 15 bases long. Study-level results and caveats: VDJdb matching was skewed toward anti-spike CD8 responses and likely underestimated virus-specific expansions by missing private and CD4 specificities.

The study was a case-control design nested within a healthcare worker cohort in London, UK, with weekly nasopharyngeal swab PCR tests and blood sampling. Healthcare workers were recruited during the week of the UK lockdown, between 23 and 31 March 2020, and followed weekly for up to roughly 15 weeks. Sequencing was done on a sample of whole blood. The rearrangement combines TRBV20-1 with TRBJ2-3; no D gene call is confident. This sequence was found in an adult who was a healthcare worker with PCR-confirmed SARS-CoV-2 infection or an uninfected control (not recorded which). The CDR3 corresponds to CSANLRRSPDTQYF. The DNA reads TGCAGTGCTAATCTGAGAAGGTCTCCAGATACGCAGTATTTT.